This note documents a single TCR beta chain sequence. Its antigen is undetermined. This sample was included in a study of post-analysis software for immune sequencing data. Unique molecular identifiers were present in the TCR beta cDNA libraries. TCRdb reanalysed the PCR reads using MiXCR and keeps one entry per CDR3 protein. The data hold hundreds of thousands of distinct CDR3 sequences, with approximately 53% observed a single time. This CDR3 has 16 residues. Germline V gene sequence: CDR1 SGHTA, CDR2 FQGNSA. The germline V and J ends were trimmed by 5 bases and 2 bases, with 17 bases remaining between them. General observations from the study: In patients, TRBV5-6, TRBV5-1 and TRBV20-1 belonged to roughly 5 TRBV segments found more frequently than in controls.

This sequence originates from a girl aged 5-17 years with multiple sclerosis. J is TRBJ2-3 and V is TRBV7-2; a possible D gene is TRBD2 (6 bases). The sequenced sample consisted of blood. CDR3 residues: CASSPRGSGITDTQYF. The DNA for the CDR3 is TGTGCCAGCAGCCCCCGGGGTAGCGGCATCACAGATACGCAGTATTTT.